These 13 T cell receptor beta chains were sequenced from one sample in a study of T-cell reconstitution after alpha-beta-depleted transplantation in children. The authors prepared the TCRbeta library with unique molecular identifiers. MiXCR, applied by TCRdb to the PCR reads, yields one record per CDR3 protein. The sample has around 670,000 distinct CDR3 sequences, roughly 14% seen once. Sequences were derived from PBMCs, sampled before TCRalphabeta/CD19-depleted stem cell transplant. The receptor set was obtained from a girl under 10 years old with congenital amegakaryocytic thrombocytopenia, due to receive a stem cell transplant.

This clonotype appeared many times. The CDR3: CASMMWDNYGYTF. In DNA form, the CDR3 reads TGTGCCAGCATGATGTGGGATAACTATGGCTACACCTTC. The rearrangement links TRBV28 to TRBJ1-2, with no clear D. The CDR3 extends over 13 amino acids. V was cut by 7 bases and J by 1 base, with 10 bases left in between. Germline CDR1 is MDHEN and CDR2 is SYDVKM.

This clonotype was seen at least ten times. The CDR3 is CSVDRGQFMNTEAFF. As DNA, the CDR3 is TGCAGCGTGGACAGGGGGCAATTCATGAACACTGAAGCTTTCTTT. V is TRBV29-1 and J is TRBJ1-1, with 11 bases identical to TRBD1. The CDR3 length is 15 residues. Trimming cost V 6 bases and J 0 bases; bases outside gene matches: 6. Germline CDR1 is SQVTM and CDR2 is ANQGSEA.

The CDR3: CSTFGESRSSYNEQFF. In DNA form, the CDR3 reads TGCAGCACCTTTGGGGAATCGCGGAGCTCCTACAATGAGCAGTTCTTC. The chain employs TRBV29-1 and TRBJ2-1; D remains unclear. Germline CDR1 is SQVTM and CDR2 is ANQGSEA. V was trimmed by 8 bases and J by 0 bases, leaving 20 bases between them. CDR3 size: 16 residues.

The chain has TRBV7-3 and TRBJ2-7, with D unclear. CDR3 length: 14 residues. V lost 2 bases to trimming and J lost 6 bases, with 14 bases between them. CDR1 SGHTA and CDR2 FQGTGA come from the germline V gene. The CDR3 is CASSLAATDSEQYF. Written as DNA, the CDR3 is TGTGCCAGCAGCTTAGCGGCCACAGATAGCGAGCAGTACTTC. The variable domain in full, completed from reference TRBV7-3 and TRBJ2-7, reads GAGVSQTPSNKVTEKGKYVELRCDPISGHTALYWYRQSLGQGPEFLIYFQGTGAADDSGLPNDRFFAVRPEGSVSTLKIQRTERGDSAVYLCASSLAATDSEQYFGPGTRLTVT.

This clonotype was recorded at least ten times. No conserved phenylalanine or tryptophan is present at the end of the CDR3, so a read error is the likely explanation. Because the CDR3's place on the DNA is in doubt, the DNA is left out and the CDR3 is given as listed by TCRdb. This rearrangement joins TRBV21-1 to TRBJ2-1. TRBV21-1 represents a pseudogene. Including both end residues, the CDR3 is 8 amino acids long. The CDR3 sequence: CASSKVET.

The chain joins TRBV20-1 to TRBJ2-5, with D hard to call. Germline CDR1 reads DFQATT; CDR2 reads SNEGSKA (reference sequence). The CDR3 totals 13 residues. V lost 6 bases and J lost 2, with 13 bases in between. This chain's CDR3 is CSASRTTQETQYF. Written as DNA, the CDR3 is TGCAGTGCCTCTCGGACCACACAAGAGACCCAGTACTTC.

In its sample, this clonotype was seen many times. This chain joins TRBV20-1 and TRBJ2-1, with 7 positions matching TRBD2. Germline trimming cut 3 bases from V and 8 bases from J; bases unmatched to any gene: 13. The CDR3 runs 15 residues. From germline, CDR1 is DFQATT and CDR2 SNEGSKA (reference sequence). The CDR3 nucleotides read TGCAGTGCTAGCCCAATCACCGGGACTAACGATGAGCAGTTCTTC. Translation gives CSASPITGTNDEQFF.

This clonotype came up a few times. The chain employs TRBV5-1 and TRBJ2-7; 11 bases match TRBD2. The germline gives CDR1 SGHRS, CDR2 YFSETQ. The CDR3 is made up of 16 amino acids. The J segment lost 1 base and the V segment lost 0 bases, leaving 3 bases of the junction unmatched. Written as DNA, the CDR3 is TGCGCCAGCAGCTTGGAAAGACTAGCGGGGTCCTACGAGCAGTACTTC. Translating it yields CASSLERLAGSYEQYF.

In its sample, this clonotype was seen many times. CDR3 bases: TGTGCCAGCAGCGTATCTCCGTGGGGGGAGACCCAGTACTTC. Amino acid sequence: CASSVSPWGETQYF. V and J are TRBV28 and TRBJ2-5; D is possibly TRBD1 or TRBD2 (5 bases each). CDR1 is MDHEN and CDR2 is SYDVKM in the germline V gene. There are 14 residues in the CDR3. V was clipped by 6 bases and J by 5 bases, with 16 bases between them.

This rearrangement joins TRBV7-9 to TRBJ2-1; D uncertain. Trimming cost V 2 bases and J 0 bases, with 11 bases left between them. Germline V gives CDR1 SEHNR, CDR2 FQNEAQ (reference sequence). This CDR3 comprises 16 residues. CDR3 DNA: TGTGCCAGCAGCTTACTTGCGGATAGCTCCTACAATGAGCAGTTCTTC. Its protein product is CASSLLADSSYNEQFF.

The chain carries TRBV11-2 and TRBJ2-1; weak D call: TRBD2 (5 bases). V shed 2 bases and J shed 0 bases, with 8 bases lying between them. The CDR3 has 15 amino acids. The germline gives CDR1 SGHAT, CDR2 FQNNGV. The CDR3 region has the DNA TGTGCCAGCAGCTTAACGGACTTCTCCTACAATGAGCAGTTCTTC. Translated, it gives CASSLTDFSYNEQFF.

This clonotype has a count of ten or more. The CDR3 protein is CASRNTGTTQETQYF. CDR3 DNA: TGTGCCAGCAGAAATACCGGGACAACCCAAGAGACCCAGTACTTC. The chain carries TRBV5-6 and TRBJ2-5; D possibly corresponds to TRBD1 (6 bases). This CDR3 has 15 residues. The germline V and J ends were trimmed by 5 bases and 1 base, with 15 bases remaining between them. Germline V CDR1 and CDR2: SGHDT, YYEEEE.

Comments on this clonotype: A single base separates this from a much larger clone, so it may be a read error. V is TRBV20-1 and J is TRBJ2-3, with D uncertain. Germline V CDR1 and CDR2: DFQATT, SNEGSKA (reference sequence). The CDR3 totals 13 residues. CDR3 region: CSASSLATDMQYF. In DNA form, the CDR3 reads TGCAGTGCTAGTTCTTTAGCAACAGATATGCAGTATTTT.